This TCR beta chain was identified in a study of T cells in Graves' hyperthyroidism and ophthalmopathy. Study background: The authors collected peripheral blood at initial diagnosis, before any treatment.

Germline V CDR1 and CDR2: DFQATT, SNEGSKA (reference sequence). The CDR3 extends over 16 amino acids. V was pared by 4 bases and J by 7 bases, with 10 bases of the junction left unmatched. This clonotype has at least ten counts. TCR beta CDR3 sequences were amplified from RNA transcripts. During a first-round RT-PCR of the TCR CDR3, the HTBI primer set was used. TCRdb reprocessed the multiplex PCR reads via MiXCR and lists one record per CDR3 protein. Of approximately 410,000 distinct CDR3 sequences listed, about 15% are singletons. Source material for PBMCs was 9 to 10 ml fresh peripheral blood. This receptor was taken from a man between 18 and 35 years old with Graves' ophthalmopathy. Sequences were obtained from blood. The chain recombines TRBV20-1 with TRBJ2-1; 13 nucleotides line up with TRBD2. The CDR3 coding sequence is TGCAGTGCTACTACCGGGACTAGCGGGATGGTTAATGAGCAGTTCTTC. The encoded protein is CSATTGTSGMVNEQFF.